Below are 12 T cell receptor beta chains sequenced from a single sample in a study of cytomegalovirus exposure and HLA in healthy donors. PCR employed 60 Vbeta and 13 Jbeta primers. Measured with immunoSEQ multiplex PCR; TCRdb has only the in-frame clones, and not every one. The data hold more than 150,000 clones, with about 81% observed a single time. Sequenced material: PBMCs. The origin of the receptors is a woman under 30 in good health and CMV-seronegative.

The rearrangement joins TRBV27 to TRBJ1-2; 8 nucleotides agree with TRBD1. Germline assignment: CDR1 MNHEY and CDR2 SMNVEV (reference sequence). V lost 5 bases to trimming and J lost 6 bases; unmatched junction nucleotides: 2. There are 12 residues in the CDR3. The CDR3, as DNA: TGTGCCAGCAGTCGACAGGGGAATGGCTACACCTTC. Its protein is CASSRQGNGYTF.

The V and J genes are TRBV19 and TRBJ1-1; D perhaps matches TRBD1 (5 bases). The CDR3 length is 15 residues. V lost 5 bases and J 1 base, leaving 14 bases between the germline ends. Germline lookup yields CDR1 LNHDA and CDR2 SQIVND (reference sequence). This CDR3 is CASSPRRTGNTEAFF. The CDR3 DNA reads as TGTGCCAGTAGTCCGAGGCGAACAGGGAACACTGAAGCTTTCTTT.

This clone was seen a handful of times. The chain uses TRBV7-9 and TRBJ2-2; 8 bases match TRBD2. Germline lookup yields CDR1 SEHNR and CDR2 FQNEAQ (reference sequence). The CDR3 runs 16 residues. V lost 7 bases, J lost 4 bases, and 11 bases stayed unmatched. The CDR3 nucleotides are TGTGCCAGCACCTCGGGTACGGGAGGGATCACCGGGGAGCTGTTTTTT. It specifies CASTSGTGGITGELFF. Based on the CDR3 plus reference TRBV7-9 and TRBJ2-2, the full variable domain is DTGVSQNPRHKITKRGQNVTFRCDPISEHNRLYWYRQTLGQGPEFLTYFQNEAQLEKSRLLSDRFSAERPKGSFSTLEIQRTEQGDSAMYLCASTSGTGGITGELFFGEGSRLTVL.

The rearrangement links TRBV2 to TRBJ2-5; 9 bases align to TRBD2. Germline CDR1 and CDR2: SNHLY and FYNNEI. The junction had 6 bases not matched to a gene; V was cut back by 3 bases and J by 1 base. The CDR3 extends over 16 amino acids. CDR3 region: CASSDRLTSGQETQYF. The CDR3 bases are TGTGCCAGCAGTGACCGGCTGACTAGCGGCCAAGAGACCCAGTACTTC.

For this clone: This sample also contains other DNA sequences that code for the same CDR3. The rearrangement uses TRBV19 and TRBJ1-2; 9 bases map to TRBD1. CDR1 is LNHDA and CDR2 is SQIVND in the germline V gene (reference sequence). This CDR3 has 13 amino acids. V dropped 4 bases and J dropped 5; count of bases not matched to a gene: 2. DNA for the CDR3: TGTGCCAGTAGTACTGGGACAGGGTATGGCTACACCTTC. Translating gives CASSTGTGYGYTF.

This clone occurred a few times. The genes are TRBV9 and TRBJ2-5, with 8 bases matching TRBD2. This CDR3 is built from 14 residues. The V gene's germline CDR1 is SGDLS and CDR2 YYNGEE. The J segment lost 1 base and the V segment lost 2 bases, leaving 1 base of the junction unmatched. As DNA, the CDR3 is TGTGCCAGCAGCGTCGGGGGGGCCCAAGAGACCCAGTACTTC. This encodes CASSVGGAQETQYF.

CDR3 amino acids: CASSLQIQVQNIQYF. In DNA, the CDR3 is TGTGCCAGCAGCCTTCAGATACAGGTCCAAAACATTCAGTACTTC. The chain uses TRBV5-5 and TRBJ2-4; D might be TRBD1 (5 bases). Germline-derived CDR1 and CDR2 are SGHKS and YYEKEE (reference sequence). CDR3 length equals 15 residues. The V gene lost 4 bases and the J gene lost 5 bases, with 16 bases spanning the gap.

The gene calls are TRBV25-1 and TRBJ1-1, with D maybe TRBD1 (6 bases). This CDR3 contains 14 residues. Looked up from germline, CDR1 is MGHDK and CDR2 is SYGVNS. The V gene lost 5 bases and the J gene lost 8 bases, with 18 bases spanning the gap. The CDR3 sequence is CASSKEVGQGEAFF. The CDR3 DNA is TGTGCCAGCAGTAAAGAAGTTGGGCAGGGGGAAGCTTTCTTT. Based on the CDR3 plus reference TRBV25-1 and TRBJ1-1, the full variable domain is EADIYQTPRYLVIGTGKKITLECSQTMGHDKMYWYQQDPGMELHLIHYSYGVNSTEKGDLSSESTVSRIRTEHFPLTLESARPSHTSQYLCASSKEVGQGEAFFGQGTRLTVV.

The chain carries TRBV11-1 and TRBJ1-1; 7 bases line up with TRBD1. CDR1 is SGHAT and CDR2 is FQDESV in the germline V gene (reference sequence). The CDR3 totals 13 residues. The V and J ends lost 5 bases and 4 bases, in that order; junction bases with no gene match: 4. For the CDR3, the DNA is TGTGCCAGCAGCGACGACAGGGCCACTGAAGCTTTCTTT. Translating it yields CASSDDRATEAFF.

This clone was picked up a small number of times. J is TRBJ2-5 and V is TRBV18, with D perhaps TRBD1 (5 bases). Germline assignment: CDR1 KGHSH and CDR2 LQKENI. Trimming stripped 1 base from V and 2 bases from J, with 20 bases between. The CDR3 extends over 18 amino acids. The CDR3 here is CASSPLGQGMVTQETQYF. The DNA for the CDR3 is TGTGCCAGCTCACCACTTGGGCAGGGTATGGTGACACAAGAGACCCAGTACTTC.

This clone was counted between two and nine times. The rearrangement uses TRBV27 and TRBJ2-1, with TRBD2 matching over 7 bases. V was clipped by 6 bases and J by 3 bases; unmatched bases: 5. This CDR3 comprises 14 residues. From germline, CDR1 is MNHEY and CDR2 SMNVEV (reference sequence). The CDR3 region is CASSPSGNYNEQFF. The CDR3 DNA reads as TGTGCCAGCAGCCCGAGCGGGAACTACAATGAGCAGTTCTTC.

The chain recombines TRBV18 with TRBJ1-1; 9 bases line up with TRBD1. The germline V gene encodes CDR1 KGHSH and CDR2 LQKENI. The CDR3 is made up of 16 amino acids. Trimming at V came to 3 bases and at J to 2 bases, leaving 7 bases not matched to a gene. The DNA of the CDR3 is TGTGCCAGCTCACCCACCGGGACAGGGTATAACACTGAAGCTTTCTTT. Its translation: CASSPTGTGYNTEAFF.